This T cell receptor beta chain is from a study of shared clonotypes between healthy human individuals. Background on the study: The donors, a couple of women and a few men, were aged 18 to 49.

Every contributor of samples was a Caucasian grown-up residing in Nashville, Tennessee. The ends were cut back, 3 bases at V and 8 bases at J, with 16 bases in the middle. The CDR3 spans 14 residues. Germline V lookup: CDR1 KGHSH, CDR2 LQKENI. Around 30,000 T cell genomes (about 300 ng DNA) went into each PBMC replicate. Profiling relied on immunoSEQ multiplex PCR, and the TCRdb table lists in-frame clones only, not all of them. The data hold some 490,000 clones, with 60% to 80% observed a single time. The material sequenced was PBMCs. This receptor was obtained from a woman in her thirties or forties in good health. Some clones in this sample may be carry-over from other donors' samples. The J gene is TRBJ1-2, the V gene TRBV18; D unclear. The CDR3 spells CASSPSGDPGGYTF. The CDR3 bases are TGTGCCAGCTCACCCTCGGGAGACCCAGGCGGCTACACCTTC. The variable domain in full, with the rest retrieved from reference TRBV18 and TRBJ1-2, is NAGVMQNPRHLVRRRGQEARLRCSPMKGHSHVYWYRQLPEEGLKFMVYLQKENIIDESGMPKERFSAEFPKEGPSILRIQQVVRGDSAAYFCASSPSGDPGGYTFGSGTRLTVV.